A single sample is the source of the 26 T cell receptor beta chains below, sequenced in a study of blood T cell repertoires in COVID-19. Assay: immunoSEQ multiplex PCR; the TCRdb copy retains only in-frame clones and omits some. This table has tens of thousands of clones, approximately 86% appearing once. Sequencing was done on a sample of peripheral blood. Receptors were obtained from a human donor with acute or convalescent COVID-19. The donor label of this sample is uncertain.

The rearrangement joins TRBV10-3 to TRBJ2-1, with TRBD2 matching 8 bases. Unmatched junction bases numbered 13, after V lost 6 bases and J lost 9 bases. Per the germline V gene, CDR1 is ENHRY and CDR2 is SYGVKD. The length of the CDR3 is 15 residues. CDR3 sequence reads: CAISPYSGEASEQFF. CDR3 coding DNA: TGTGCCATCAGCCCCTATAGCGGGGAGGCCAGTGAGCAGTTCTTC.

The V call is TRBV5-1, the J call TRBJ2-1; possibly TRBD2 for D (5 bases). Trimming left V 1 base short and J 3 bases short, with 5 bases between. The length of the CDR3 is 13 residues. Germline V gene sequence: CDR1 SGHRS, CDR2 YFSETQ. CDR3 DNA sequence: TGCGCCAGCAGCTTGACTAGCTACAATGAGCAGTTCTTC. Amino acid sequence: CASSLTSYNEQFF.

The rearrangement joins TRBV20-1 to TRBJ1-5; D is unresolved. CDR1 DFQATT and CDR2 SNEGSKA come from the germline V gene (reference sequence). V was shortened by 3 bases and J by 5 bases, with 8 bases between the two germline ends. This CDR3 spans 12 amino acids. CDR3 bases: TGCAGTGCTAGTAGGCTAGATCAGCCCCAGCATTTT. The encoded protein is CSASRLDQPQHF.

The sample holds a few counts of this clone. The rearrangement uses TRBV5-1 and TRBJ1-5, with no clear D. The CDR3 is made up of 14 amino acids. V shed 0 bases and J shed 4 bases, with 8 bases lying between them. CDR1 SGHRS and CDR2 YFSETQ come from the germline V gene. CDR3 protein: CASSLGADNQPQHF. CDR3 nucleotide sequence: TGCGCCAGCAGCTTGGGGGCAGATAATCAGCCCCAGCATTTT.

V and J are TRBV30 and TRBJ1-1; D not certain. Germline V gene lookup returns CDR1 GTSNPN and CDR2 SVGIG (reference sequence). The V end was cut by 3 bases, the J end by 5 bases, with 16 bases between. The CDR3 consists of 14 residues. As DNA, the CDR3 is TGTGCCTGGAGGACTGGCAGTTCGGAAACTGAAGCTTTCTTT. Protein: CAWRTGSSETEAFF.

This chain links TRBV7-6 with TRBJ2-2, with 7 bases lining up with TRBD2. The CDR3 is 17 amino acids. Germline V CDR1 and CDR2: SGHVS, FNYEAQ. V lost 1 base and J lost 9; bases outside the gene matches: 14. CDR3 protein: CASSLEPAGSTDRELFF. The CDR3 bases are TGTGCCAGCAGCTTAGAACCAGCGGGGAGCACCGACCGGGAGCTGTTTTTT.

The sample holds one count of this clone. The CDR3, as DNA: TGCGCCAGCAGCTTTGGGACAGGAGGCTACGAGCAGTACTTC. Its protein product is CASSFGTGGYEQYF. V and J are TRBV5-1 and TRBJ2-7; 8 bases are shared with TRBD1. Trimming took 2 bases from V and 3 from J; bases not matched to a gene: 4. The germline V gene encodes CDR1 SGHRS and CDR2 YFSETQ. The CDR3 loop spans 14 amino acids.

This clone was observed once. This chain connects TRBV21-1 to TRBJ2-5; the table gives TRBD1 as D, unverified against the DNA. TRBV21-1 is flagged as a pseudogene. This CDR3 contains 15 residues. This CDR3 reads CASSKVDSSQETQYF. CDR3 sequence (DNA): TGTGCCAGCAGCAAAGTGGACAGCTCCCAAGAGACCCAGTACTTC.

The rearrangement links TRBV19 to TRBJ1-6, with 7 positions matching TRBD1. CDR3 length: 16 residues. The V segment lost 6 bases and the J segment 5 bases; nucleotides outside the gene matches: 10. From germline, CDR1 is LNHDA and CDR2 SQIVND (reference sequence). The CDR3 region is CASSKIQGENNSPLHF. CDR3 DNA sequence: TGTGCCAGTAGCAAGATTCAGGGGGAAAATAATTCACCCCTCCACTTT.

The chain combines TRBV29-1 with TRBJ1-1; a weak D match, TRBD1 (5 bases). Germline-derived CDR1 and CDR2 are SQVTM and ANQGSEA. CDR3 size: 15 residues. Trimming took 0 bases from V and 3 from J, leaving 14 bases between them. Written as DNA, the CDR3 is TGCAGCGTTGAAGATCTAAGAAGGGGTCACACTGAAGCTTTCTTT. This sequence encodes CSVEDLRRGHTEAFF.

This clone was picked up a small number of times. The CDR3 here is CSASGLAGNQETQYF. In nucleotides, the CDR3 is TGCAGTGCTAGTGGGCTAGCGGGGAACCAAGAGACCCAGTACTTC. The rearrangement uses TRBV20-1 and TRBJ2-5; 9 bases line up with TRBD2. Trimming removed 3 bases from V and 0 bases from J; junction bases left unmatched: 5. This CDR3 has 15 amino acids. Germline CDR1 and CDR2: DFQATT and SNEGSKA (reference sequence).

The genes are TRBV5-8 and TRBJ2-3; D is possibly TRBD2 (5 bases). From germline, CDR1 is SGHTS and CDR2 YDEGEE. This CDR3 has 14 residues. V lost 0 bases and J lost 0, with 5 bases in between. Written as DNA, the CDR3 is TGTGCCAGCAGCTTGGCGGGGAGCACAGATACGCAGTATTTT. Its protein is CASSLAGSTDTQYF.

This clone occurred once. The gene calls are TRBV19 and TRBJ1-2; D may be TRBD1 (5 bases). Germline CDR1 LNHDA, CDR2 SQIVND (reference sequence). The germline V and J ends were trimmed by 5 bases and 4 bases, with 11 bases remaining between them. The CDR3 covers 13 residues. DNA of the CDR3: TGTGCCAGTAGTCTTCGGGGGACCTATGGCTACACCTTC. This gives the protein CASSLRGTYGYTF.

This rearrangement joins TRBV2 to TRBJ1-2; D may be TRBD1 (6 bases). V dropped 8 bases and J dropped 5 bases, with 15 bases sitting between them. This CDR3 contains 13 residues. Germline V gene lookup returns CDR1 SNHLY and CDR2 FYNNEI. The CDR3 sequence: CASGLRQAYGYTF. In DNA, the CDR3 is TGTGCCAGCGGACTCCGACAGGCATATGGCTACACCTTC.

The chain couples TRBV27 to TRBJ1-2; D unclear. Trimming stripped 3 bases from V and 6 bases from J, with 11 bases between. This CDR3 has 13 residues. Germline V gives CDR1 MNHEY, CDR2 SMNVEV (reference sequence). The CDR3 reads CASSFAVSDGYTF. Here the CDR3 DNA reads TGTGCCAGCAGTTTCGCGGTGAGCGATGGCTACACCTTC.

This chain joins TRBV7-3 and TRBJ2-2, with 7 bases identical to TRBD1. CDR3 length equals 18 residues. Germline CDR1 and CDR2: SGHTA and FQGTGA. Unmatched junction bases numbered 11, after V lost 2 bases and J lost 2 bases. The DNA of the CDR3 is TGTGCCAGCAGCTTAGACCCCGCAGGGACAGCAAACACCGGGGAGCTGTTTTTT. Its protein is CASSLDPAGTANTGELFF.

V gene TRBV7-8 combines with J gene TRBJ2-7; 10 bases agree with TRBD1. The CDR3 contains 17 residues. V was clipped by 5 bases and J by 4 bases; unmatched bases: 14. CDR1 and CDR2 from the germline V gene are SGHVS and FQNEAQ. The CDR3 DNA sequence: TGTGCCAGCAGCCCAATCCCGGGACAGGGGCCTCTATACGAGCAGTACTTC. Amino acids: CASSPIPGQGPLYEQYF.

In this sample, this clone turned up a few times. CDR3 coding DNA: TGTGCCAGCAGCCTACAGAACAGGGGACTAGCAAATCAGCCCCAGCATTTT. Encoded protein: CASSLQNRGLANQPQHF. The chain couples TRBV7-8 to TRBJ1-5, with 7 bases aligning to TRBD1. The junction had 14 bases not matched to a gene; V was cut back by 5 bases and J by 4 bases. CDR1 is SGHVS, CDR2 FQNEAQ, per germline. The CDR3 has 17 amino acids.

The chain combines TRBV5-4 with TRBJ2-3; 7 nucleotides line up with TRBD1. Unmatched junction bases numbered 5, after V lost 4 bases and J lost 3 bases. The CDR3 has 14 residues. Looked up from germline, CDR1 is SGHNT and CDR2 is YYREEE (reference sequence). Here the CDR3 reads CASSSRQGTDTQYF. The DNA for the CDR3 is TGTGCCAGCAGCAGCCGACAGGGAACAGATACGCAGTATTTT.

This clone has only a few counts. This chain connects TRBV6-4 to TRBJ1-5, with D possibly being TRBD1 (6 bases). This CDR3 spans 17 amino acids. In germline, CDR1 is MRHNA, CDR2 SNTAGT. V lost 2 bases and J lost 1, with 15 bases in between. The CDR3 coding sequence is TGTGCCAGCAGTGACCAGATACAGGGTGTGAGCAATCAGCCCCAGCATTTT. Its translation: CASSDQIQGVSNQPQHF.

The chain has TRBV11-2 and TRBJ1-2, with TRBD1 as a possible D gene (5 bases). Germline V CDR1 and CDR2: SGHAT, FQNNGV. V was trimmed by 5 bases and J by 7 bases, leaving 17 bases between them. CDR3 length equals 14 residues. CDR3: CASSGLRGVRGYTF. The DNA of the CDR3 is TGTGCCAGCAGCGGGCTCCGGGGGGTACGTGGCTACACCTTC.

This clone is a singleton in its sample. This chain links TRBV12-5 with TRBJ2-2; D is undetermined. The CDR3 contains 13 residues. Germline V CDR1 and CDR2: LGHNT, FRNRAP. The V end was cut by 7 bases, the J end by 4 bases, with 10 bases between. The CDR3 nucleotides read TGTGCTAGTGCCGCGTCGGGCACCGGGGAGCTGTTTTTT. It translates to CASAASGTGELFF. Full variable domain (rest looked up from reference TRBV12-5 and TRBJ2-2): DARVTQTPRHKVTEMGQEVTMRCQPILGHNTVFWYRQTMMQGLELLAYFRNRAPLDDSGMPKDRFSAEMPDATLATLKIQPSEPRDSAVYFCASAASGTGELFFGEGSRLTVL.

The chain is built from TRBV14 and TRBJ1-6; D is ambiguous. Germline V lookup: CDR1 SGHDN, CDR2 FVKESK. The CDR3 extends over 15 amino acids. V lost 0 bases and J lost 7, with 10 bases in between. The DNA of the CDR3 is TGTGCCAGCAGCCAAGACTTCCCGGGGAATTCACCCCTCCACTTT. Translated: CASSQDFPGNSPLHF.

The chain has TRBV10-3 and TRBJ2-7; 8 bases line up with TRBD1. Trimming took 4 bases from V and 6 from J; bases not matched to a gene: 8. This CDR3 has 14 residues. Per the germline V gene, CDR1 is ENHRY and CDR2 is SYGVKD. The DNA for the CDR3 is TGTGCCATCAGTGGTACCGGGACAGGTGGCGAGCAGTACTTC. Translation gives CAISGTGTGGEQYF.

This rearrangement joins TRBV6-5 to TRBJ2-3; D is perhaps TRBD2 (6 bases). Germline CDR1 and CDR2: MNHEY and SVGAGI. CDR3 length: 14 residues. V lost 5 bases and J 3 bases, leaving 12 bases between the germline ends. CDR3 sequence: CASSRGLGTDTQYF. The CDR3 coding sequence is TGTGCCAGCAGTCGGGGACTGGGGACAGATACGCAGTATTTT.

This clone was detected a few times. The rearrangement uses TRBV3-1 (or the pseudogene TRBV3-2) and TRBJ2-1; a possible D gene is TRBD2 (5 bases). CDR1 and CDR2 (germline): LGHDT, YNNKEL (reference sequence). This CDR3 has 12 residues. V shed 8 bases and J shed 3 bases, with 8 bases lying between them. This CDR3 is CASVGDYNEQFF. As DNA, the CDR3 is TGTGCCAGCGTGGGAGACTACAATGAGCAGTTCTTC.